The 16 T cell receptor beta chains below come from one sample, sequenced in a study of shared clonotypes between healthy human individuals. Sequencing used immunoSEQ multiplex PCR; TCRdb keeps in-frame clones, though not all of them. The sample lists approximately 2,000,000 clones; approximately 90% were seen once. Sequencing was carried out using naive CD4+ T cells from PBMCs. This sample's subset: CD45RA+ positively selected. All receptors derive from a man younger than 35 in good health. Some clones in this sample may be carry-over from other donors' samples.

The V gene is TRBV7-3, the J gene TRBJ1-1, with D possibly being TRBD1 (6 bases). The germline V gene has CDR1 SGHTA and CDR2 FQGTGA. The CDR3 is made up of 13 amino acids. Trimming cost V 5 bases and J 5 bases, with 12 bases left between them. The CDR3 is CASSLGGATEAFF. The CDR3 nucleotides read TGTGCCAGCAGCCTGGGGGGCGCGACTGAAGCTTTCTTT.

The chain has TRBV4-1 and TRBJ2-5; D is tentatively TRBD1 or TRBD2 (5 bases each). The CDR3 sequence is 18 residues long. Germline lookup yields CDR1 MGHRA and CDR2 YSYEKL. Trimming stripped 2 bases from V and 5 bases from J, with 24 bases between. The CDR3 loop reads CASSQPRPGTSSRETQYF. The CDR3 DNA reads TGCGCCAGCAGCCAACCCCGACCCGGGACCAGTTCGCGGGAGACCCAGTACTTC.

The chain links TRBV7-2 to TRBJ2-7; 10 nucleotides align to TRBD1. Germline lookup yields CDR1 SGHTA and CDR2 FQGNSA. J gave up 4 bases and V 4 bases, and 7 bases lay outside the gene matches. This CDR3 region has 15 residues. CDR3 coding DNA: TGTGCCAGCAGCTCCGATCCGGGACAGGGGTACGAGCAGTACTTC. Residues: CASSSDPGQGYEQYF.

The chain has TRBV11-2 and TRBJ1-1, with D maybe TRBD1 (6 bases). CDR1 is SGHAT and CDR2 is FQNNGV in the germline V gene. This CDR3 is 11 amino acids long. V lost 5 bases, J lost 10 bases, and 11 bases lay in between. This chain's CDR3 is CASSLGGIAFF. The CDR3 nucleotides read TGTGCCAGCAGCCTTGGGGGCATAGCTTTCTTT.

The CDR3 coding sequence is TGTGCCACCAGCAGAGATCGGTCGGGGCGCTCTGGAAACACCATATATTTT. Its translation is CATSRDRSGRSGNTIYF. V usage is TRBV15 and J usage is TRBJ1-3, with D possibly being TRBD1 (5 bases). Trimming cost V 0 bases and J 0 bases, with 12 bases left between them. The CDR3 is made up of 17 amino acids. Per germline, CDR1 LNHNV and CDR2 YYDKDF (reference sequence).

V and J are TRBV18 and TRBJ1-1; 7 nucleotides match TRBD1. The CDR3 covers 12 residues. The ends lost 4 bases at V and 7 bases at J; junction bases unmatched: 3. CDR1 is KGHSH, CDR2 LQKENI, per germline. The CDR3 DNA reads TGTGCCAGCTCACTCGACAGGGTTGAAGCTTTCTTT. Translated: CASSLDRVEAFF.

For this clone: Different DNA sequences within this sample yield the same CDR3. V gene TRBV5-1 combines with J gene TRBJ2-2; the D gene is possibly TRBD1 (5 bases). CDR1 SGHRS and CDR2 YFSETQ come from the germline V gene. This CDR3 is built from 16 residues. V shed 1 base and J shed 0 bases, with 10 bases lying between them. The chain's CDR3 is CASSLLAGSNTGELFF. Written as DNA, the CDR3 is TGCGCCAGCAGCTTGTTAGCAGGGTCGAACACCGGGGAGCTGTTTTTT.

This chain uses TRBV5-1 with TRBJ1-3; the match to TRBD1 covers 7 bases. The germline V gene encodes CDR1 SGHRS and CDR2 YFSETQ. The CDR3 length is 15 residues. Trimming removed 4 bases from V and 5 bases from J; junction bases left unmatched: 9. CDR3 coding DNA: TGCGCCAGCAGCACCGACCCGGGACAGCGAAACACCATATATTTT. Translation: CASSTDPGQRNTIYF.

V gene TRBV5-1 combines with J gene TRBJ2-1, with 9 bases matching TRBD2. J lost 0 bases, V lost 1 base, and 5 bases had no gene match. The CDR3 loop spans 17 amino acids. Germline V gene lookup returns CDR1 SGHRS and CDR2 YFSETQ. CDR3 region: CASSLLRSGSSYNEQFF. The DNA for the CDR3 is TGCGCCAGCAGCTTGCTTCGTAGCGGGAGCTCCTACAATGAGCAGTTCTTC.

On this clone itself: Other DNA sequences in the same sample also yield this CDR3. This chain uses TRBV28 with TRBJ1-2; no firm D call. The CDR3 contains 12 residues. V was pared by 2 bases and J by 4 bases, with 5 bases between. From germline, CDR1 is MDHEN and CDR2 SYDVKM. Here the CDR3 reads CASSLRTYGYTF. The CDR3 coding sequence is TGTGCCAGCAGTTTAAGGACCTATGGCTACACCTTC.

The CDR3 DNA sequence: TGTGCCAGCAGCTTATCTTTTCCTCAGGGCTACGAGCAGTACTTC. It specifies CASSLSFPQGYEQYF. The chain combines TRBV11-2 with TRBJ2-5, with D perhaps TRBD1 (5 bases). The tail of the sequence fits TRBJ2-7 better, so the J call may be wrong. Germline CDR1 reads SGHAT; CDR2 reads FQNNGV. This CDR3 comprises 15 residues.

V gene TRBV28 combines with J gene TRBJ1-4, with D unresolved. This CDR3 has 15 amino acids. Germline V gene lookup returns CDR1 MDHEN and CDR2 SYDVKM. Deletions cut 4 bases from V and 10 bases from J, with 19 bases between. CDR3 bases: TGTGCCAGCAGTTATTCCAGGACCCCTGCGGGAAAACTGTTTTTT. The encoded protein is CASSYSRTPAGKLFF.

The chain links TRBV25-1 to TRBJ1-4, with a weak D call TRBD1 (5 bases). Trimming stripped 7 bases from V and 1 base from J, with 16 bases between. CDR1 is MGHDK, CDR2 SYGVNS, per germline. The CDR3 sequence is 16 residues long. CDR3 loop: CASTSGGAQTNEKLFF. CDR3 DNA: TGTGCCAGCACCTCAGGAGGGGCACAAACTAATGAAAAACTGTTTTTT.

A note on this clone: The same CDR3 also results from other DNA sequences found in this sample. The rearrangement joins TRBV5-1 to TRBJ2-7; no clear D. V lost 0 bases and J lost 1, with 5 bases in between. The germline V gene encodes CDR1 SGHRS and CDR2 YFSETQ. This CDR3 contains 13 residues. DNA for the CDR3: TGCGCCAGCAGCTTGGCCGAGTCCTACGAGCAGTACTTC. Its protein is CASSLAESYEQYF.

The chain joins TRBV5-1 to TRBJ2-7; no reliable D call. Germline V lookup: CDR1 SGHRS, CDR2 YFSETQ. This CDR3 is 13 amino acids long. Between the trimmed V and J ends, which lost 4 bases and 3 bases, there was a span of 11 bases. CDR3 coding DNA: TGCGCCAGCAGCCCCGGGCCCGACTACGAGCAGTACTTC. Residues: CASSPGPDYEQYF.

The chain is built from TRBV5-1 and TRBJ1-3; the match to TRBD1 covers 7 bases. The CDR3 loop spans 14 amino acids. In germline, CDR1 is SGHRS, CDR2 YFSETQ. Losses at the gene ends were 4 bases for V and 13 bases for J; bases not matched to a gene: 14. CDR3 protein: CASSPDTGERPIYF. CDR3 sequence (DNA): TGCGCCAGCAGCCCAGATACAGGGGAAAGACCTATATATTTT. The full variable domain, with the rest looked up from reference TRBV5-1 and TRBJ1-3, is KAGVTQTPRYLIKTRGQQVTLSCSPISGHRSVSWYQQTPGQGLQFLFEYFSETQRNKGNFPGRFSGRQFSNSRSEMNVSTLELGDSALYLCASSPDTGERPIYFGEGSWLTVV.